These 27 T cell receptor beta chains were all obtained from the same sample, sequenced in a study of blood T cell repertoires in COVID-19. The table came from immunoSEQ multiplex PCR; TCRdb's copy has only in-frame clones and leaves some out. The profile shows a few hundred thousand clones, 92% of them singletons. The sequencing input was PBMCs or T cells enriched from blood (not recorded which). All receptors derive from a woman aged 25 to 39 who had recovered from COVID-19.

The CDR3 DNA is TGTGCCAGCAGTAAATATCAGGTACACTACGAGCAGTACTTC. It specifies CASSKYQVHYEQYF. The chain combines TRBV13 with TRBJ2-7, with D unresolved. V dropped 6 bases and J dropped 3 bases, with 15 bases sitting between them. Per germline, CDR1 PRHDT and CDR2 FYEKMQ (reference sequence). This CDR3 has 14 amino acids.

The V gene is TRBV7-2, the J gene TRBJ2-3; TRBD2 agrees at 9 bases. This CDR3 contains 17 residues. J was trimmed by 5 bases and V by 1 base; bases with no gene match: 10. The germline V gene has CDR1 SGHTA and CDR2 FQGNSA. In nucleotides, the CDR3 is TGTGCCAGCAGCTTAGGGCCTTTGCGGGGGGGCGAAGATACGCAGTATTTT. It specifies CASSLGPLRGGEDTQYF.

The CDR3, as DNA: TGTGCCAGCAGCTCATCCTCCGGGACTAGCGGGAGAGGTGAGCAGTTCTTC. Translation: CASSSSSGTSGRGEQFF. The chain carries TRBV7-6 and TRBJ2-1; 14 bases match TRBD2. Germline CDR1 is SGHVS and CDR2 is FNYEAQ. V trimming: 4 bases; J trimming: 9 bases; junction bases outside the gene matches: 11. The CDR3 covers 17 residues.

This chain uses TRBV3-1 (or the pseudogene TRBV3-2) with TRBJ2-5; TRBD1 might be the D (5 bases). This CDR3 has 13 residues. V gave up 8 bases and J gave up 1 base, with 11 bases separating them. Germline CDR1 LGHDT, CDR2 YNNKEL (reference sequence). The CDR3 region has the DNA TGTGCCAGCGACCAGGGCGTCCAAGAGACCCAGTACTTC. Amino acid sequence: CASDQGVQETQYF.

V gene TRBV6-5 combines with J gene TRBJ1-4; D is perhaps TRBD1 (5 bases). V was clipped by 4 bases and J by 11 bases, with 20 bases between them. This CDR3 comprises 15 residues. Germline V gene sequence: CDR1 MNHEY, CDR2 SVGAGI. The CDR3 coding sequence is TGTGCCAGCAGTTTAAACAGTGCGGGGGATGGGAAACTGTTTTTT. This translates into CASSLNSAGDGKLFF.

The J gene is TRBJ1-1, the V gene TRBV3-1 (or the pseudogene TRBV3-2); D possibly corresponds to TRBD1 (6 bases). Germline V gene sequence: CDR1 LGHDT, CDR2 YNNKEL (reference sequence). The CDR3 has 20 residues. The V end lost 2 bases, the J end lost 1 base, and 26 bases lay between the germline ends. The CDR3 bases are TGTGCCAGCAGCCAAAGGAGGGATCGTAAGGGGGGGATAAGGAACACTGAAGCTTTCTTT. It yields the protein CASSQRRDRKGGIRNTEAFF.

The V call is TRBV30, the J call TRBJ2-7, with D perhaps matching TRBD1 (6 bases). V lost 8 bases to trimming and J lost 0 bases, with 14 bases between them. CDR3 length equals 13 residues. CDR1 is GTSNPN, CDR2 SVGIG, per germline (reference sequence). CDR3 loop: CATNRDNSYEQYF. As DNA, the CDR3 is TGTGCCACTAACCGGGACAACTCCTACGAGCAGTACTTC.

This chain connects TRBV3-1 (or the pseudogene TRBV3-2) to TRBJ2-1; the match to TRBD2 covers 7 bases. Germline lookup yields CDR1 LGHDT and CDR2 YNNKEL (reference sequence). The J segment lost 14 bases and the V segment lost 2 bases, leaving 6 bases of the junction unmatched. The CDR3 has 12 residues. The CDR3 sequence is CASSQLGGRKFF. The CDR3 nucleotides read TGTGCCAGCAGCCAACTAGGCGGGAGAAAGTTCTTC.

In DNA form, the CDR3 reads TGTGCCAGCAGTCCCGGGACAGGGAGAGGCTACACCTTC. Translation gives CASSPGTGRGYTF. V and J are TRBV28 and TRBJ1-2; the match to TRBD1 covers 9 bases. The CDR3 loop spans 13 amino acids. J was trimmed by 8 bases and V by 5 bases; bases with no gene match: 6. The germline V gene encodes CDR1 MDHEN and CDR2 SYDVKM.

The V gene is TRBV4-2, the J gene TRBJ2-1; D ambiguous. CDR3 size: 13 residues. Between the trimmed V and J ends, which lost 4 bases and 5 bases, there was a span of 9 bases. Germline CDR1 and CDR2: LGHNA and YNFKEQ. This CDR3 reads CASSRSFNNEQFF. The CDR3, as DNA: TGTGCCAGCAGCCGTTCTTTTAACAATGAGCAGTTCTTC.

This clone was found once. At one of its ends the junction is not consistent with the germline gene, which may arise from a read error. The CDR3 DNA reads TGTGCCAGCAGTTTAAGGGGAGGACAGGGCGCTGAAGCTTTCTTT. Amino acid sequence: CASSLRGGQGAEAFF. The chain has TRBV7-3 and TRBJ1-1, with 8 bases aligning to TRBD1. Per the germline V gene, CDR1 is SGHTA and CDR2 is FQGTGA. The CDR3 is 15 amino acids.

The chain uses TRBV11-3 and TRBJ2-1; the D gene is possibly TRBD1 (5 bases). The germline V gene encodes CDR1 SGHNT and CDR2 YENEEA. Trimming cost V 2 bases and J 4 bases, with 21 bases left between them. The CDR3 spans 18 residues. The CDR3 nucleotides are TGTGCCAGCAGCTTAAGACCGGCCGTGGGGCGGAAATACAATGAGCAGTTCTTC. It encodes CASSLRPAVGRKYNEQFF.

This chain uses TRBV28 with TRBJ2-2, with TRBD1 as a possible D gene (6 bases). CDR1 is MDHEN, CDR2 SYDVKM, per germline. The CDR3 consists of 15 residues. V dropped 3 bases and J dropped 4 bases, with 12 bases sitting between them. CDR3: CASSFMGAGTGELFF. CDR3 bases: TGTGCCAGCAGTTTCATGGGGGCGGGCACCGGGGAGCTGTTTTTT. The full variable domain, its missing parts supplied by reference TRBV28 and TRBJ2-2, is DVKVTQSSRYLVKRTGEKVFLECVQDMDHENMFWYRQDPGLGLRLIYFSYDVKMKEKGDIPEGYSVSREKKERFSLILESASTNQTSMYLCASSFMGAGTGELFFGEGSRLTVL.

V is TRBV7-9 and J is TRBJ2-3; 11 bases fit TRBD2. This CDR3 contains 16 residues. Germline V gene sequence: CDR1 SEHNR, CDR2 FQNEAQ (reference sequence). V lost 5 bases, J lost 2 bases, and 6 bases stayed unmatched. CDR3 sequence (DNA): TGTGCCAGCAGCCCCGGGACTAGCGGATTCACAGATACGCAGTATTTT. Translated, it gives CASSPGTSGFTDTQYF.

The V call is TRBV5-4, the J call TRBJ2-7, with 11 bases matching TRBD2. This CDR3 spans 18 amino acids. Trimming removed 2 bases from V and 2 bases from J; junction bases left unmatched: 12. The germline V gene has CDR1 SGHNT and CDR2 YYREEE (reference sequence). The CDR3 DNA reads TGTGCCAGCAGCTTTCTAGCCTCGACTAGCGGGACTACCTACGAGCAGTACTTC. Its protein product is CASSFLASTSGTTYEQYF.

The chain employs TRBV29-1 and TRBJ1-1; D not resolved. CDR3 length equals 15 residues. CDR1 is SQVTM and CDR2 is ANQGSEA in the germline V gene. The V end was cut by 4 bases, the J end by 0 bases, with 15 bases between. The CDR3 sequence is CSVVLRLSMNTEAFF. CDR3 in DNA: TGCAGCGTTGTGCTCCGACTCTCCATGAACACTGAAGCTTTCTTT.

The CDR3 sequence is CASRNRDREGLATNEKLFF. The CDR3 DNA reads as TGTGCCAGCAGAAACCGGGACAGGGAGGGCCTGGCAACTAATGAAAAACTGTTTTTT. This chain links TRBV21-1 with TRBJ1-4; TRBD1, the table's D call, was not compared with the DNA. TRBV21-1 is classified as a pseudogene. The CDR3 totals 19 residues.

The chain has TRBV3-1 (or the pseudogene TRBV3-2) and TRBJ2-7; TRBD2 matches 9 bases. CDR1 LGHDT and CDR2 YNNKEL come from the germline V gene (reference sequence). CDR3 length equals 16 residues. V was pared by 3 bases and J by 0 bases, with 6 bases of the junction left unmatched. CDR3: CASSHPLAGDSYEQYF. In nucleotides, the CDR3 is TGTGCCAGCAGCCACCCACTAGCGGGTGACTCCTACGAGCAGTACTTC.

CDR3 coding DNA: TGTGCCAGCAGCTTATTAGAGGGCAGCACAGATACGCAGTATTTT. The encoded protein is CASSLLEGSTDTQYF. This chain connects TRBV7-9 to TRBJ2-3; possible D gene TRBD2, 5 bases. Germline CDR1 is SEHNR and CDR2 is FQNEAQ (reference sequence). Deletions cut 2 bases from V and 0 bases from J, with 9 bases between. CDR3 length: 15 amino acids. Variable domain in full (rest from reference TRBV7-9 and TRBJ2-3): DTGVSQNPRHKITKRGQNVTFRCDPISEHNRLYWYRQTLGQGPEFLTYFQNEAQLEKSRLLSDRFSAERPKGSFSTLEIQRTEQGDSAMYLCASSLLEGSTDTQYFGPGTRLTVL.

DNA of the CDR3: TGTGCCAGCAGTTCCACCGGGACAGGGATTTCCTACGAGCAGTACTTC. Translation gives CASSSTGTGISYEQYF. This chain connects TRBV28 to TRBJ2-7, with 9 bases that match TRBD1. V dropped 4 bases and J dropped 1; count of bases not matched to a gene: 8. The CDR3 consists of 16 residues. The germline CDR1 and CDR2 sequences are MDHEN and SYDVKM.

V gene TRBV7-2 combines with J gene TRBJ1-6; 7 bases are a match to TRBD1. CDR3 length: 15 amino acids. The trim removed 1 base at V and 7 bases at J, leaving 4 bases unmatched. Germline V CDR1 and CDR2: SGHTA, FQGNSA. The CDR3 DNA is TGTGCCAGCAGCTTAGGCGGGACAGTCAATTCACCCCTCCACTTT. Encoded protein: CASSLGGTVNSPLHF.

The V call is TRBV24-1, the J call TRBJ2-1; the D gene is possibly TRBD1 (6 bases). This CDR3 comprises 15 residues. V shed 5 bases and J shed 5 bases, with 15 bases lying between them. Germline loops: CDR1 KGHDR, CDR2 SFDVKD. The CDR3: CATSAAGTYDNEQFF. DNA for the CDR3: TGTGCCACCAGTGCCGCCGGGACATATGACAATGAGCAGTTCTTC.

V usage is TRBV14 and J usage is TRBJ1-2; D gene uncertain. Per the germline V gene, CDR1 is SGHDN and CDR2 is FVKESK. The CDR3 spans 17 residues. The germline V and J ends were trimmed by 3 bases and 0 bases, with 17 bases remaining between them. CDR3 protein: CASSQVRGPWSNYGYTF. CDR3 in DNA: TGTGCCAGCAGCCAGGTTCGAGGGCCATGGTCTAACTATGGCTACACCTTC.

The V call is TRBV27, the J call TRBJ2-7; no reliable D call. The ends were cut back, 3 bases at V and 2 bases at J, with 17 bases in the middle. There are 16 residues in the CDR3. In germline, CDR1 is MNHEY, CDR2 SMNVEV (reference sequence). CDR3 in DNA: TGTGCCAGCAGTTTTTTCTGGGTGGAGAAGACCTACGAGCAGTACTTC. This codes for CASSFFWVEKTYEQYF.

The J gene is TRBJ2-7, the V gene TRBV5-1; TRBD2 agrees at 11 bases. J lost 2 bases, V lost 3 bases, and 7 bases had no gene match. In germline, CDR1 is SGHRS, CDR2 YFSETQ. The CDR3 totals 16 residues. The CDR3 nucleotides are TGCGCCAGCAGCTCCTTGGGGACTAGCGGTACCTACGAGCAGTACTTC. Protein sequence: CASSSLGTSGTYEQYF. The whole variable domain, remainder taken from reference TRBV5-1 and TRBJ2-7, is KAGVTQTPRYLIKTRGQQVTLSCSPISGHRSVSWYQQTPGQGLQFLFEYFSETQRNKGNFPGRFSGRQFSNSRSEMNVSTLELGDSALYLCASSSLGTSGTYEQYFGPGTRLTVT.

The rearrangement joins TRBV12-3 or TRBV12-4 to TRBJ1-3, with TRBD1 matching 9 bases. J gave up 8 bases and V 6 bases, and 2 bases lay outside the gene matches. CDR3 length: 12 residues. The CDR3 DNA sequence: TGTGCCAGCAGGACAGGGGGGTACACCATATATTTT. Translated: CASRTGGYTIYF.

The gene calls are TRBV6-2 or TRBV6-3 and TRBJ2-2; D is uncertain. Germline loops: CDR1 MNHEY, CDR2 SVGEGT. V lost 5 bases to trimming and J lost 6 bases, with 13 bases between them. The CDR3 runs 14 residues. CDR3 residues: CASSALLESGELFF. The CDR3 nucleotides are TGTGCCAGCAGTGCCCTTCTAGAGTCCGGGGAGCTGTTTTTT.